This passage covers 26 T cell receptor beta chains from one sample sequenced in a study of blood T cell repertoires in COVID-19 (TCRdb year 2020). The library was obtained by the immunoSEQ multiplex PCR assay. This is the immuneACCESS table as TCRdb keeps it, with only in-frame sequences that have V and J called. A part of the clones is gone; compared with another copy, unresolved V genes explain less than half, and the rest is unexplained. Within this sample are approximately 260,000 clones, with 80% to 85% of them counted one time only. Around 12% of the sample is taken by the ten largest. Sequencing input: peripheral blood. Source of these receptors: a woman aged 55-70 years with active or convalescent COVID-19.

On this clone: Other DNA sequences in the same sample also yield this CDR3. The chain carries TRBV6-5 and TRBJ2-5; TRBD2 agrees at 10 bases. The trim removed 0 bases at V and 1 base at J, leaving 2 bases unmatched. The CDR3 runs to 16 residues. Per germline, CDR1 MNHEY and CDR2 SVGAGI. The CDR3 reads CASSYSASGGQETQYF. CDR3 coding DNA: TGTGCCAGCAGTTACTCAGCTAGCGGGGGCCAAGAGACCCAGTACTTC.

J is TRBJ2-1 and V is TRBV29-1; 8 nucleotides match TRBD1. V lost 3 bases, J lost 6 bases, and 4 bases stayed unmatched. The CDR3 length is 13 residues. CDR1 SQVTM and CDR2 ANQGSEA come from the germline V gene. Here the CDR3 reads CSVDRTGSNEQFF. The CDR3 nucleotides read TGCAGCGTTGACCGGACAGGGAGCAATGAGCAGTTCTTC.

Only one count was recorded for this clone. The chain joins TRBV10-2 to TRBJ2-2, with D uncertain. V lost 6 bases to trimming and J lost 2 bases, with 16 bases between them. This CDR3 contains 16 residues. Germline V gene lookup returns CDR1 WSHSY and CDR2 SAAADI. Here the CDR3 reads CASRLEVAANTGELFF. The DNA of the CDR3 is TGCGCCAGCAGACTCGAGGTGGCAGCTAACACCGGGGAGCTGTTTTTT.

V usage is TRBV7-2 and J usage is TRBJ1-6; 7 nucleotides agree with TRBD1. J gave up 9 bases and V 0 bases, and 11 bases lay outside the gene matches. Germline values: CDR1 SGHTA, CDR2 FQGNSA. The CDR3 totals 17 residues. The CDR3 DNA follows: TGTGCCAGCAGCTTAGCCCCGACAGGGATGGAGATTTCACCCCTCCACTTT. Translated, it gives CASSLAPTGMEISPLHF.

The chain combines TRBV6-5 with TRBJ1-2; D is uncertain. V was trimmed by 6 bases and J by 4 bases, leaving 9 bases between them. The CDR3 length is 12 residues. Germline V CDR1 and CDR2: MNHEY, SVGAGI. The CDR3 DNA is TGTGCCAGCAGGGGCATCACCTATGGCTACACCTTC. It is translated as CASRGITYGYTF.

The J gene is TRBJ2-2, the V gene TRBV7-6; D is perhaps TRBD1 (6 bases). The germline gives CDR1 SGHVS, CDR2 FNYEAQ. V was cut by 5 bases and J by 4 bases, with 14 bases left in between. The CDR3 has 15 amino acids. CDR3 DNA: TGTGCCAGCAGCCCCCGGGACACAGCCACCGGGGAGCTGTTTTTT. Its protein product is CASSPRDTATGELFF.

This rearrangement joins TRBV19 to TRBJ1-2, with TRBD1 matching over 7 bases. The CDR3 sequence is 14 residues long. The ends lost 6 bases at V and 6 bases at J; junction bases unmatched: 10. Looked up from germline, CDR1 is LNHDA and CDR2 is SQIVND (reference sequence). As DNA, the CDR3 is TGTGCCAGTAGAGAGAGACAGGGAAGAAATGGCTACACCTTC. Protein sequence: CASRERQGRNGYTF.

This clone has a count of ten or more. The chain combines TRBV2 with TRBJ2-5, with a tentative D call TRBD2 (6 bases). This CDR3 contains 13 residues. From germline, CDR1 is SNHLY and CDR2 FYNNEI. Trimming pared 6 bases from V and 7 bases from J, leaving 15 bases between. The CDR3 reads CASRPGTGGTQYF. CDR3 DNA sequence: TGTGCCAGCAGGCCCGGGACCGGGGGGACCCAGTACTTC.

This chain links TRBV7-3 with TRBJ1-1; no firm D call. CDR3 length: 13 amino acids. V gave up 0 bases and J gave up 4 bases, with 6 bases separating them. CDR1 and CDR2 (germline): SGHTA, FQGTGA. CDR3 in amino acids: CASSLTAVTEAFF. Here the CDR3 DNA reads TGTGCCAGCAGCTTAACAGCCGTCACTGAAGCTTTCTTT.

The chain employs TRBV5-6 and TRBJ2-3; 9 bases are shared with TRBD2. J lost 2 bases, V lost 0 bases, and 4 bases had no gene match. Germline CDR1 is SGHDT and CDR2 is YYEEEE. The CDR3 covers 16 residues. The CDR3 DNA is TGTGCCAGCAGCTTGGCTTTAGCGGGGGCCACAGATACGCAGTATTTT. Translation: CASSLALAGATDTQYF.

This clone was seen many times. The rearrangement uses TRBV5-1 and TRBJ2-3; TRBD1 might be the D (6 bases). Germline CDR1 is SGHRS and CDR2 is YFSETQ. The CDR3 runs 15 residues. The V end was cut by 0 bases, the J end by 6 bases, with 14 bases between. The CDR3 spells CASSLGQGNRDTQYF. The CDR3 coding sequence is TGCGCCAGCAGCTTGGGGCAGGGGAACAGGGATACGCAGTATTTT.

V gene TRBV9 combines with J gene TRBJ2-1; TRBD2 matches 7 bases. The J segment lost 0 bases and the V segment lost 0 bases, leaving 3 bases of the junction unmatched. The CDR3 is made up of 16 amino acids. The germline V gene encodes CDR1 SGDLS and CDR2 YYNGEE. The CDR3 here is CASSVEGGGSYNEQFF. The CDR3 nucleotides are TGTGCCAGCAGCGTAGAGGGCGGGGGCTCCTACAATGAGCAGTTCTTC. Variable domain in full (rest from reference TRBV9 and TRBJ2-1): DSGVTQTPKHLITATGQRVTLRCSPRSGDLSVYWYQQSLDQGLQFLIQYYNGEERAKGNILERFSAQQFPDLHSELNLSSLELGDSALYFCASSVEGGGSYNEQFFGPGTRLTVL.

CDR3 DNA: TGTGCCAGCAGCAGGGAGGGACGACCTACAGATACGCAGTATTTT. It codes for CASSREGRPTDTQYF. This sequence joins TRBV11-3 and TRBJ2-3; 7 nucleotides agree with TRBD2. With V trimmed by 5 bases and J by 3 bases, 8 bases remained unmatched. CDR1 is SGHNT, CDR2 YENEEA, per germline. This CDR3 has 15 amino acids.

This chain joins TRBV11-2 and TRBJ1-6; a weak D match, TRBD1 (6 bases). In germline, CDR1 is SGHAT, CDR2 FQNNGV. Trimming took 5 bases from V and 6 from J, leaving 17 bases between them. This CDR3 is 16 amino acids long. CDR3 sequence reads: CASSRMAGAGNSPLHF. The CDR3 nucleotides read TGTGCCAGCAGCCGAATGGCGGGGGCGGGTAATTCACCCCTCCACTTT.

The gene calls are TRBV6-5 and TRBJ1-4, with 9 bases fitting TRBD1. Germline CDR1 is MNHEY and CDR2 is SVGAGI. Losses at the gene ends were 7 bases for V and 5 bases for J; bases not matched to a gene: 5. The CDR3 has 14 amino acids. CDR3 loop: CASTEQGANEKLFF. Written as DNA, the CDR3 is TGTGCCAGCACCGAACAGGGGGCGAATGAAAAACTGTTTTTT.

This clone was recorded a few times. V usage is TRBV5-1 and J usage is TRBJ1-1; D possibly corresponds to TRBD1 (5 bases). The V gene lost 5 bases and the J gene lost 0 bases, with 14 bases spanning the gap. The CDR3 length is 15 residues. CDR1 SGHRS and CDR2 YFSETQ come from the germline V gene. As DNA, the CDR3 is TGCGCCAGCAGGCCGACAGTCGATGTGAACACTGAAGCTTTCTTT. The encoded protein is CASRPTVDVNTEAFF.

The CDR3 sequence: CAKLIRLGGYTF. The CDR3 DNA reads as TGTGCCAAATTAATCCGACTCGGCGGCTACACCTTC. The chain carries TRBV24-1 and TRBJ1-2; D is uncertain. With 11 bases removed from V and 8 bases from J, the gap between germline ends came to 17 bases. CDR1 and CDR2 (germline): KGHDR, SFDVKD. The length of the CDR3 is 12 residues.

The chain is built from TRBV7-7 and TRBJ2-3; the match to TRBD2 covers 10 bases. Looked up from germline, CDR1 is SSHAT and CDR2 is FNYEAQ (reference sequence). Trimming cost V 6 bases and J 5 bases; bases outside gene matches: 8. The CDR3 covers 15 residues. CDR3 bases: TGTGCCAGCAGTCTCCTCGGACTAGCGGTAGATACGCAGTATTTT. Its translation: CASSLLGLAVDTQYF. Using reference TRBV7-7 and TRBJ2-3 for the parts outside the CDR3, the full variable domain is GAGVSQSPRYKVTKRGQDVTLRCDPISSHATLYWYQQALGQGPEFLTYFNYEAQPDKSGLPSDRFSAERPEGSISTLTIQRTEQRDSAMYRCASSLLGLAVDTQYFGPGTRLTVL.

With respect to this clone: Mismatch with germline at one junction end may stem from a read error. V and J are TRBV30 and TRBJ1-1, with 11 bases identical to TRBD1. The germline V gene has CDR1 GTSNPN and CDR2 SVGIG (reference sequence). The CDR3 is 13 residues long. The CDR3 DNA reads TGTGCCTGGAGTGATGGGACAGGGGGGAGGACGGAGTTT. Its protein is CAWSDGTGGRTEF.

The gene calls are TRBV4-3 and TRBJ1-2; 8 bases are a match to TRBD1. The CDR3 is made up of 15 amino acids. V shed 0 bases, J shed 7 bases, and the junction held 7 bases outside the gene matches. Germline CDR1 is LGHNA and CDR2 is YSLEER. CDR3 protein: CASSQDPGRGRGYTF. The CDR3 DNA is TGCGCCAGCAGCCAAGACCCCGGCAGGGGGCGTGGCTACACCTTC.

A few counts support this clone. This chain connects TRBV29-1 to TRBJ2-4, with 12 bases that match TRBD2. This CDR3 contains 13 residues. Looked up from germline, CDR1 is SQVTM and CDR2 is ANQGSEA. V lost 7 bases, J lost 9 bases, and 7 bases stayed unmatched. The CDR3, as DNA: TGCAGCGCACGACTAGCGGGGGCGGTCATTCAGTACTTC. It translates to CSARLAGAVIQYF.

This chain links TRBV7-9 with TRBJ2-3, with TRBD2 matching 10 bases. Per germline, CDR1 SEHNR and CDR2 FQNEAQ (reference sequence). Losses at the gene ends were 7 bases for V and 2 bases for J; bases not matched to a gene: 21. This CDR3 is 20 amino acids long. The DNA of the CDR3 is TGTGCCAGCACCCTTAGTCTGGGATCTAGCGGGGGCCGAAACACAGATACGCAGTATTTT. It translates to CASTLSLGSSGGRNTDTQYF.

The chain carries TRBV2 and TRBJ1-4; 7 positions match TRBD1. This CDR3 is 14 amino acids long. CDR1 is SNHLY, CDR2 FYNNEI, per germline. J was trimmed by 7 bases and V by 4 bases; bases with no gene match: 6. The CDR3 nucleotides are TGTGCCAGCAGTGGAACAGGGGACTTTGAAAAACTGTTTTTT. It specifies CASSGTGDFEKLFF. Complete variable domain (other parts from reference TRBV2 and TRBJ1-4): EPEVTQTPSHQVTQMGQEVILRCVPISNHLYFYWYRQILGQKVEFLVSFYNNEISEKSEIFDDQFSVERPDGSNFTLKIRSTKLEDSAMYFCASSGTGDFEKLFFGSGTQLSVL.

This clone was observed a few times. No DNA is shown, since the ends of the CDR3 on it are uncertain; the CDR3 is the one TCRdb lists. V gene TRBV6-5 combines with J gene TRBJ2-1; the table assigns TRBD2, which was not confirmed against the DNA. CDR1 is MNHEY and CDR2 is SVGAGI in the germline V gene. The CDR3 comprises 15 residues, both ends counted. CDR3 protein: CASSSSTSVNNEQFF.

This chain links TRBV3-1 (or the pseudogene TRBV3-2) with TRBJ2-5, with D hard to call. With 1 base removed from V and 5 bases from J, the gap between germline ends came to 8 bases. There are 13 residues in the CDR3. From germline, CDR1 is LGHDT and CDR2 YNNKEL (reference sequence). CDR3: CASSQGGWETQYF. The CDR3 DNA reads TGTGCCAGCAGCCAAGGCGGCTGGGAGACCCAGTACTTC.

V usage is TRBV2 and J usage is TRBJ1-2; D remains unclear. The V end was cut by 3 bases, the J end by 4 bases, with 15 bases between. Germline loops: CDR1 SNHLY, CDR2 FYNNEI. The CDR3 totals 15 residues. This CDR3 is CASSDTGFPRYGYTF. CDR3 in DNA: TGTGCCAGCAGTGACACCGGTTTCCCGCGCTATGGCTACACCTTC.